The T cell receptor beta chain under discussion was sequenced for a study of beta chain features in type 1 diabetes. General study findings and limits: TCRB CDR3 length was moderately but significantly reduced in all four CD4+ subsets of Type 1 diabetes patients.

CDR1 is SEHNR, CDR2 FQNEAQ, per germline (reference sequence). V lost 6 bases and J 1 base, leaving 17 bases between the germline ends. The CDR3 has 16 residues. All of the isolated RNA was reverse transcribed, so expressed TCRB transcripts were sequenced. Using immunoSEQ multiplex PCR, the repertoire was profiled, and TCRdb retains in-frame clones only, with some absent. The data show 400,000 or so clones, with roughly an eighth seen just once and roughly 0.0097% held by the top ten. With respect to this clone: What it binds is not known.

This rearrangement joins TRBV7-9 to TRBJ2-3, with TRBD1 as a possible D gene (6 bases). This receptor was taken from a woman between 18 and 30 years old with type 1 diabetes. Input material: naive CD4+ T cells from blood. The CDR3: CASRPPLGARTDTQYF. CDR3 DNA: TGTGCCAGCAGGCCTCCCTTGGGGGCCCGCACAGATACGCAGTATTTT.